What follows are 28 T cell receptor beta chains derived from one specimen sequenced in a study of T-cell memory formation after mild COVID-19. Each CDR3 protein gets one entry after TCRdb re-called the 5' RACE reads with MiXCR. The table lists more than 150,000 distinct CDR3 sequences, around 20% of them singletons. Sequenced input: PBMCs or a T cell subset sorted from them (not recorded which). These receptor sequences come from a man aged 18 to 29 who had mild COVID-19 (a few samples of this study predate the infection). Cell type and time point are not known.

This clonotype was counted a few times. V usage is TRBV7-2 and J usage is TRBJ2-5; D perhaps matches TRBD1 (7 bases). The V end lost 5 bases, the J end lost 9 bases, and 19 bases lay between the germline ends. This CDR3 region has 14 residues. CDR1 is SGHTA, CDR2 FQGNSA, per germline. CDR3 loop: CASSQRTGAGAQYF. The CDR3 DNA reads as TGTGCCAGCAGCCAACGGACAGGAGCGGGCGCCCAGTACTTC.

The chain links TRBV20-1 to TRBJ2-5, with TRBD2 matching 7 bases. Germline lookup yields CDR1 DFQATT and CDR2 SNEGSKA (reference sequence). V lost 2 bases and J lost 2; bases outside the gene matches: 2. This CDR3 is built from 13 residues. Here the CDR3 reads CSARRTSQETQYF. CDR3 bases: TGCAGTGCTAGAAGGACTAGTCAAGAGACCCAGTACTTC.

V is TRBV5-1 and J is TRBJ1-5; D perhaps matches TRBD1 (6 bases). Trimming took 0 bases from V and 5 from J, leaving 12 bases between them. The CDR3 has 15 residues. Germline CDR1 is SGHRS and CDR2 is YFSETQ. Here the CDR3 reads CASSLEGGLYQPQHF. CDR3 coding DNA: TGCGCCAGCAGCTTGGAGGGGGGATTGTATCAGCCCCAGCATTTT.

This clonotype was detected only a few times. At one boundary the junction diverges from the germline segment, which might be a read error. The genes are TRBV7-7 and TRBJ2-5; 9 bases are shared with TRBD1. The germline CDR1 and CDR2 sequences are SSHAT and FNYEAQ (reference sequence). CDR3 size: 14 residues. The CDR3 nucleotides are TGTGCTAGCAGCCCTTGGGGACAGGGATTGTCCCAGTACTTC. Residues: CASSPWGQGLSQYF.

The CDR3 sequence is CASSPGLASDSEQFF. The CDR3 region has the DNA TGTGCCAGCAGCCCCGGACTAGCGTCCGACAGTGAGCAGTTCTTC. This rearrangement joins TRBV5-6 to TRBJ2-1; 9 bases align to TRBD2. The CDR3 sequence is 15 residues long. Per germline, CDR1 SGHDT and CDR2 YYEEEE. The junction had 11 bases not matched to a gene; V was cut back by 4 bases and J by 9 bases. The whole variable domain, filled in from reference TRBV5-6 and TRBJ2-1, reads DAGVTQSPTHLIKTRGQQVTLRCSPKSGHDTVSWYQQALGQGPQFIFQYYEEEERQRGNFPDRFSGHQFPNYSSELNVNALLLGDSALYLCASSPGLASDSEQFFGPGTRLTVL.

The chain has TRBV5-1 and TRBJ1-1; tentative D call: TRBD1 (5 bases). CDR1 and CDR2 from the germline V gene are SGHRS and YFSETQ. Trimming took 2 bases from V and 1 from J, leaving 9 bases between them. The CDR3 totals 14 residues. In nucleotides, the CDR3 is TGCGCCAGCAGCTTCGACGGACAGAACACTGAAGCTTTCTTT. Protein sequence: CASSFDGQNTEAFF.

CDR3 amino acids: CASSAGTSGGLVDNEQFF. CDR3 nucleotides: TGCGCCAGCAGCGCCGGGACTAGCGGGGGTCTCGTAGACAATGAGCAGTTCTTC. This sequence joins TRBV5-1 and TRBJ2-1, with 14 bases matching TRBD2. The CDR3 length is 18 residues. V lost 4 bases and J lost 5; bases outside the gene matches: 11. Germline V lookup: CDR1 SGHRS, CDR2 YFSETQ.

This chain links TRBV7-2 with TRBJ1-5; TRBD1 might be the D (5 bases). The CDR3 is 14 amino acids. Germline V gives CDR1 SGHTA, CDR2 FQGNSA. Trimming took 4 bases from V and 7 from J, leaving 14 bases between them. The CDR3 DNA sequence: TGTGCCAGCAGCTCATGGGACGGGGCACAGCCCCAGCATTTT. The encoded protein is CASSSWDGAQPQHF.

This clonotype was picked up many times. V gene TRBV24-1 combines with J gene TRBJ2-7; D might be TRBD2 (6 bases). This CDR3 comprises 15 residues. The germline V gene has CDR1 KGHDR and CDR2 SFDVKD. V shed 2 bases and J shed 2 bases, with 12 bases lying between them. In DNA form, the CDR3 reads TGTGCCACCAGTGATTGGGGGGAACCGCCCTACGAGCAGTACTTC. Translating gives CATSDWGEPPYEQYF.

The CDR3: CASSEAHGTNTDTQYF. For the CDR3, the DNA is TGTGCCAGCAGCGAAGCGCACGGCACCAACACAGATACGCAGTATTTT. The rearrangement joins TRBV5-4 to TRBJ2-3; D call uncertain. CDR1 SGHNT and CDR2 YYREEE come from the germline V gene (reference sequence). The CDR3 covers 16 residues. V lost 4 bases to trimming and J lost 2 bases, with 17 bases between them.

This clonotype showed up many times. The J gene is TRBJ2-5, the V gene TRBV5-1, with D maybe TRBD1 (6 bases). The V gene's germline CDR1 is SGHRS and CDR2 YFSETQ. There are 15 residues in the CDR3. The ends were cut back, 2 bases at V and 4 bases at J, with 15 bases in the middle. The CDR3 bases are TGCGCCAGCAGCTTACAGGGCCTTAGTAGAGAGACCCAGTACTTC. Its protein product is CASSLQGLSRETQYF.

This clonotype was detected only a few times. The gene calls are TRBV29-1 and TRBJ2-7, with a tentative D call TRBD2 (5 bases). Between the trimmed V and J ends, which lost 6 bases and 6 bases, there was a span of 12 bases. This CDR3 comprises 11 residues. Germline V gives CDR1 SQVTM, CDR2 ANQGSEA. This CDR3 is CSVSMSGEQYV. Written as DNA, the CDR3 is TGCAGCGTATCGATGAGCGGCGAGCAGTACGTC.

This clonotype was counted between two and nine times. V is TRBV5-1 and J is TRBJ2-3, with D possibly matching TRBD1 (6 bases). V gave up 4 bases and J gave up 7 bases, with 13 bases separating them. Per germline, CDR1 SGHRS and CDR2 YFSETQ. The CDR3 loop spans 13 amino acids. CDR3 sequence: CASSENRDYTQYF. The DNA for the CDR3 is TGCGCCAGCAGCGAGAACAGGGATTATACGCAGTATTTT.

The CDR3 nucleotides are TGTGCCAGCAGCTTAGATGCGTCGGAGACCCAGTACTTC. This gives the protein CASSLDASETQYF. V and J are TRBV11-2 and TRBJ2-5; D is unclear. The CDR3 is 13 amino acids. Germline V CDR1 and CDR2: SGHAT, FQNNGV. V was shortened by 0 bases and J by 5 bases, with 7 bases between the two germline ends.

This chain connects TRBV7-9 to TRBJ1-2, with D tentatively TRBD1 (5 bases). V lost 7 bases and J lost 7, with 22 bases in between. The CDR3 consists of 15 residues. Germline CDR1 SEHNR, CDR2 FQNEAQ (reference sequence). The CDR3 bases are TGTGCCAGCACTATACCCAGGGTCCGGGGAACTGGCTACACCTTC. Protein: CASTIPRVRGTGYTF.

This clonotype was seen a single time. The rearrangement uses TRBV3-1 and TRBJ2-1; tentative D call: TRBD2 (6 bases). The CDR3 totals 15 residues. V lost 5 bases and J 7 bases, leaving 18 bases between the germline ends. The germline CDR1 and CDR2 sequences are LGHDT and YNNKEL (reference sequence). The CDR3 nucleotides are TGTGCCAGCAGCTCCTCTCGACTAGGAAGTAATGAGCAGTTCTTC. Its translation is CASSSSRLGSNEQFF.

This clonotype was counted a few times. This chain joins TRBV11-2 and TRBJ2-5; perhaps TRBD2 as D (6 bases). This CDR3 contains 15 residues. The germline V and J ends were trimmed by 5 bases and 2 bases, with 15 bases remaining between them. Germline CDR1 SGHAT, CDR2 FQNNGV. The CDR3 reads CASSPWRGRQETQYF. The CDR3 DNA is TGTGCCAGCAGCCCTTGGAGGGGAAGGCAAGAGACCCAGTACTTC.

J is TRBJ1-4 and V is TRBV5-1; D is ambiguous. Deletions cut 3 bases from V and 5 bases from J, with 17 bases between. Per germline, CDR1 SGHRS and CDR2 YFSETQ. CDR3 size: 16 residues. As DNA, the CDR3 is TGCGCCAGCAGCTCGGACGGCGTAGTCTCGAATGAAAAACTGTTTTTT. It codes for CASSSDGVVSNEKLFF.

This clonotype has just a few counts. This sequence joins TRBV28 and TRBJ1-2; 9 positions match TRBD1. The CDR3 is 17 amino acids. Germline-derived CDR1 and CDR2 are MDHEN and SYDVKM. With 2 bases clipped from V and 5 bases from J, the junction kept 12 bases outside the gene matches. In nucleotides, the CDR3 is TGTGCCAGCAGTTTACCCCTCCCACTGACAGGGGGATATGGCTACACCTTC. This gives the protein CASSLPLPLTGGYGYTF.

This clonotype was detected a few times. J is TRBJ2-3 and V is TRBV5-1, with D hard to call. There are 14 residues in the CDR3. V dropped 6 bases and J dropped 0 bases, with 11 bases sitting between them. Per the germline V gene, CDR1 is SGHRS and CDR2 is YFSETQ. For the CDR3, the DNA is TGCGCCAGCAAGGAGAACCCTAGCACAGATACGCAGTATTTT. Translated: CASKENPSTDTQYF.

This clonotype was observed many times. The J gene is TRBJ1-2, the V gene TRBV7-9; D ambiguous. The germline gives CDR1 SEHNR, CDR2 FQNEAQ (reference sequence). The germline V and J ends were trimmed by 2 bases and 1 base, with 2 bases remaining between them. This CDR3 comprises 12 residues. In DNA form, the CDR3 reads TGTGCCAGCAGCTTAAATAACTATGGCTACACCTTC. Encoded protein: CASSLNNYGYTF.

As DNA, the CDR3 is TGTGCCAGCAGCTTGGGACAGTCGCCCTCCTACGAGCAGTACTTC. As protein: CASSLGQSPSYEQYF. The chain combines TRBV9 with TRBJ2-7; 7 bases line up with TRBD1. This CDR3 is built from 15 residues. Germline-derived CDR1 and CDR2 are SGDLS and YYNGEE. The junction had 7 bases not matched to a gene; V was cut back by 4 bases and J by 0 bases.

This clonotype was counted between two and nine times. This chain connects TRBV11-2 to TRBJ2-1, with 7 bases aligning to TRBD1. The CDR3 totals 15 residues. Germline V lookup: CDR1 SGHAT, CDR2 FQNNGV. V lost 3 bases, J lost 4 bases, and 6 bases stayed unmatched. CDR3 DNA: TGTGCCAGCAGCTTGGAGCCAGGGGGATACAATGAGCAGTTCTTC. It yields the protein CASSLEPGGYNEQFF.

The sample holds many counts of this clonotype. The rearrangement links TRBV3-1 to TRBJ2-2, with D possibly matching TRBD2 (6 bases). Looked up from germline, CDR1 is LGHDT and CDR2 is YNNKEL (reference sequence). The CDR3 totals 15 residues. V was clipped by 4 bases and J by 6 bases, with 15 bases between them. The chain's CDR3 is CASSPWGGDAGELFF. The CDR3 region has the DNA TGTGCCAGCAGCCCCTGGGGCGGGGACGCCGGGGAGCTGTTTTTT.

The sample holds a few counts of this clonotype. The chain carries TRBV5-1 and TRBJ2-7; tentative D call: TRBD2 (6 bases). The CDR3 loop spans 15 amino acids. V was clipped by 0 bases and J by 0 bases, with 10 bases between them. CDR1 SGHRS and CDR2 YFSETQ come from the germline V gene. Written as DNA, the CDR3 is TGCGCCAGCAGCTTGGAAGTGGGGGGCTCCTACGAGCAGTACTTC. Protein: CASSLEVGGSYEQYF.

J is TRBJ2-3 and V is TRBV6-2 or TRBV6-3, with TRBD1 identical over 10 bases. J lost 5 bases, V lost 8 bases, and 1 base had no gene match. This CDR3 contains 12 residues. Germline V gene data show CDR1 as MNHEY and CDR2 as SVGEGT. The CDR3 loop reads CASGQGGDTQYF. In DNA, the CDR3 is TGTGCCAGCGGACAGGGGGGAGATACGCAGTATTTT.

This clonotype has at least ten counts. V is TRBV6-2 or TRBV6-3 and J is TRBJ1-1, with a tentative D call TRBD1 (5 bases). Germline V lookup: CDR1 MNHEY, CDR2 SVGEGT. The CDR3 is made up of 13 amino acids. V shed 7 bases and J shed 5 bases, with 14 bases lying between them. The CDR3 loop reads CASKGTFRTEAFF. CDR3 sequence (DNA): TGTGCCAGCAAGGGGACCTTTAGGACTGAAGCTTTCTTT.

There are a few counts of this clonotype. V is TRBV28 and J is TRBJ2-6; 9 positions match TRBD1. V trimming: 7 bases; J trimming: 0 bases; junction bases outside the gene matches: 7. The CDR3 totals 17 residues. CDR1 is MDHEN and CDR2 is SYDVKM in the germline V gene. The CDR3 DNA follows: TGTGCCAGCACCCCCGGGACAGGGATCTCTGGGGCCAACGTCCTGACTTTC. The encoded protein is CASTPGTGISGANVLTF.